The next 6 T cell receptor beta chains were all read from a single sample in a study of blood T cell repertoires in COVID-19. Clones were read by immunoSEQ multiplex PCR, and TCRdb kept only the in-frame ones, dropping some. This table holds about 240,000 clones, around 80% found once. The sequencing input was peripheral blood. The origin of the receptors is a woman in her late teens or twenties with acute or convalescent COVID-19.

The CDR3 region is CASSLGEWRPYTF. The CDR3 bases are TGTGCCAGCAGCTTAGGAGAGTGGAGGCCCTACACCTTC. The chain is built from TRBV7-2 and TRBJ1-2; unclear D gene. Germline V CDR1 and CDR2: SGHTA, FQGNSA. Between the trimmed V and J ends, which lost 1 base and 10 bases, there was a span of 13 bases. This CDR3 is 13 amino acids long.

This clone was observed a single time. The CDR3 bases are TGTGCCAGCAGCAAGGGACAGGTGATACAAGAGACCCAGTACTTC. Translating gives CASSKGQVIQETQYF. This sequence joins TRBV5-6 and TRBJ2-5, with 8 bases matching TRBD1. CDR1 is SGHDT, CDR2 YYEEEE, per germline. The CDR3 has 15 residues. V was clipped by 4 bases and J by 2 bases; unmatched bases: 7.

Concerning this clone: The sample contains more than one DNA sequence encoding this CDR3. The gene calls are TRBV3-1 (or the pseudogene TRBV3-2) and TRBJ2-3, with TRBD2 matching over 11 bases. The CDR3 contains 17 residues. V trimming: 1 base; J trimming: 2 bases; junction bases outside the gene matches: 5. Per germline, CDR1 LGHDT and CDR2 YNNKEL (reference sequence). Here the CDR3 DNA reads TGTGCCAGCAGCCAAGGCGGGACTAGCGGACCCACAGATACGCAGTATTTT. As protein: CASSQGGTSGPTDTQYF.

The genes are TRBV4-3 and TRBJ1-4; D may be TRBD1 (5 bases). CDR3 length: 15 residues. V lost 0 bases and J lost 3, with 8 bases in between. Germline V gene sequence: CDR1 LGHNA, CDR2 YSLEER. The DNA for the CDR3 is TGCGCCAGCAGCCAAGACTCAGGGCCTAATGAAAAACTGTTTTTT. It yields the protein CASSQDSGPNEKLFF.

The table lists this clone with a count of one. J is TRBJ2-7 and V is TRBV18, with a possible D match to TRBD2 (6 bases). The V gene's germline CDR1 is KGHSH and CDR2 LQKENI. Trimming took 3 bases from V and 2 from J, leaving 11 bases between them. This CDR3 contains 14 residues. DNA of the CDR3: TGTGCCAGCTCACCTGCCGCGGGGACCTACGAGCAGTACTTC. Amino acids: CASSPAAGTYEQYF.

This clone was counted a few times. This sequence joins TRBV7-9 and TRBJ1-1; 9 bases line up with TRBD1. From germline, CDR1 is SEHNR and CDR2 FQNEAQ (reference sequence). With V trimmed by 4 bases and J by 2 bases, 17 bases remained unmatched. This CDR3 spans 19 amino acids. The CDR3 DNA is TGTGCCAGCAGCTCCCAGTCACCCTCCGGGACAGGGCTTAACACTGAAGCTTTCTTT. Amino acid sequence: CASSSQSPSGTGLNTEAFF.